By proportion, the clone carrying this TCR beta chain is medium-sized. Its antigen is unknown. This entry is derived from a study of metastatic and nonmetastatic thyroid tumors. Using MiXCR, TCRdb re-called clones from the PCR reads. The sample has tens of thousands of clones; around 25% are singletons. Points from the study as a whole: It was reportedly found that TCR beta diversity was significantly higher in malignant thyroid tumors than in benign nodules, a difference seen in both blood and tumor samples.

V was cut by 3 bases and J by 1 base, with 4 bases left in between. From germline, CDR1 is MDHEN and CDR2 SYDVKM. The CDR3 spans 12 residues. Each patient went into thyroid surgery without having received any treatment. The genes are TRBV28 and TRBJ2-7, with D hard to call. Sequenced sample: blood. This TCR was sampled from a female donor with papillary thyroid cancer or a benign thyroid nodule (not recorded which). Some clones in this sample may be carry-over from other donors' samples. The CDR3 spells CASSLGSYEQYF. The CDR3, as DNA: TGTGCCAGCAGTTTGGGTTCCTACGAGCAGTACTTC.